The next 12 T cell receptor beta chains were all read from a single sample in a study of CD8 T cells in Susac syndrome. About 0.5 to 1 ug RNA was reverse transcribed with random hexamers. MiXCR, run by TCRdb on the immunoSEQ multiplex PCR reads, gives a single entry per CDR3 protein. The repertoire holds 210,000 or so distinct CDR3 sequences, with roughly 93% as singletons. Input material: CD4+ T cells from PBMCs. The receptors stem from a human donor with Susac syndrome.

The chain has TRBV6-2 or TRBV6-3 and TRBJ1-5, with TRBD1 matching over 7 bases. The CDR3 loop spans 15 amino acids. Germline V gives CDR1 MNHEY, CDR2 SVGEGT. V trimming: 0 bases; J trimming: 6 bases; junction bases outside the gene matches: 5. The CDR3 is CASSYSEGAGQPQHF. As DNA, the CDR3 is TGTGCCAGCAGTTACTCGGAGGGGGCAGGTCAGCCCCAGCATTTT.

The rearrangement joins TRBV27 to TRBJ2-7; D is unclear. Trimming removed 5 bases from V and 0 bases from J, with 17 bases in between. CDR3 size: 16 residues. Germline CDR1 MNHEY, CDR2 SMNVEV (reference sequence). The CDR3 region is CASSTLRAEHSYEQYF. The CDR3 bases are TGTGCCAGCAGTACCCTCCGGGCTGAACACTCCTACGAGCAGTACTTC.

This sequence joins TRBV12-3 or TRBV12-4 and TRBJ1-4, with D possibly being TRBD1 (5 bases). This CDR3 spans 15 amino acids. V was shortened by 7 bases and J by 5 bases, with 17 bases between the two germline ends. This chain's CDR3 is CASIPNGGKNEKLFF. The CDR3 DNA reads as TGTGCCAGCATCCCAAACGGGGGGAAAAATGAAAAACTGTTTTTT.

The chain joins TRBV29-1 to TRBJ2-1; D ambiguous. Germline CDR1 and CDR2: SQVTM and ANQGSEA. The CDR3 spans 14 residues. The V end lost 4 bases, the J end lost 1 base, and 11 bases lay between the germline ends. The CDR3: CSVGYLQSYNEQFF. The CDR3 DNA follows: TGCAGCGTTGGTTATCTGCAGTCCTACAATGAGCAGTTCTTC.

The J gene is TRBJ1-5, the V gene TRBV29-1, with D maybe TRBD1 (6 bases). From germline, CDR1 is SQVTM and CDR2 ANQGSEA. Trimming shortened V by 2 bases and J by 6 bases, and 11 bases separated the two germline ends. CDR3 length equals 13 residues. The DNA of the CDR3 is TGCAGCGTTGAACAGGGGCCGGGTCAGCCCCAGCATTTT. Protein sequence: CSVEQGPGQPQHF. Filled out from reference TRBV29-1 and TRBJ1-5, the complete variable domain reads SAVISQKPSRDICQRGTSLTIQCQVDSQVTMMFWYRQQPGQSLTLIATANQGSEATYESGFVIDKFPISRPNLTFSTLTVSNMSPEDSSIYLCSVEQGPGQPQHFGDGTRLSIL.

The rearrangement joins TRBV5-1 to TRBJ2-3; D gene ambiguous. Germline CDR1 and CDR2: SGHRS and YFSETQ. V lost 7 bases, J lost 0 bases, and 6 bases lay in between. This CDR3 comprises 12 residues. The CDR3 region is CASRASTDTQYF. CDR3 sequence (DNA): TGCGCCAGCCGCGCTAGCACAGATACGCAGTATTTT.

The CDR3 here is CASSQEGGREANYGYTF. For the CDR3, the DNA is TGCGCCAGCAGCCAAGAAGGAGGCAGGGAAGCTAACTATGGCTACACCTTC. The chain uses TRBV4-1 and TRBJ1-2, with D perhaps TRBD1 (5 bases). V was cut by 0 bases and J by 0 bases, with 14 bases left in between. CDR3 length: 17 residues. CDR1 and CDR2 (germline): MGHRA, YSYEKL.

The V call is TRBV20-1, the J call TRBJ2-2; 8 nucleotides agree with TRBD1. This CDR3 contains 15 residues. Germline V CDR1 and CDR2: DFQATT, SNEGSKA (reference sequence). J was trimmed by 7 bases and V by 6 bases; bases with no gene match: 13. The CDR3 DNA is TGCAGTGCCACCAGGACAGGGAATGGGGTCGGGGAGCTGTTTTTT. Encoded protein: CSATRTGNGVGELFF.

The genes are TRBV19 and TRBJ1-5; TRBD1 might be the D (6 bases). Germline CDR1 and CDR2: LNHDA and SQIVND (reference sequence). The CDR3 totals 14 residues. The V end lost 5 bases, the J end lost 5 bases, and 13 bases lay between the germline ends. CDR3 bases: TGTGCCAGTAGTCAACCGACAGGATATCAGCCCCAGCATTTT. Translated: CASSQPTGYQPQHF.

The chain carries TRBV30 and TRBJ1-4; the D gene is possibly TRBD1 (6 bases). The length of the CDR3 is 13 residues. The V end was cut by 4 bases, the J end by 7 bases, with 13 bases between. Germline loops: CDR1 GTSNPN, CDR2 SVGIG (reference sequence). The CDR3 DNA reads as TGTGCCTGGAATACACAGGGAGTTGAAAAACTGTTTTTT. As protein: CAWNTQGVEKLFF. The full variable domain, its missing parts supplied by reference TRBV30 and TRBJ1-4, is SQTIHQWPATLVQPVGSPLSLECTVEGTSNPNLYWYRQAAGRGLQLLFYSVGIGQISSEVPQNLSASRPQDRQFILSSKKLLLSDSGFYLCAWNTQGVEKLFFGSGTQLSVL.

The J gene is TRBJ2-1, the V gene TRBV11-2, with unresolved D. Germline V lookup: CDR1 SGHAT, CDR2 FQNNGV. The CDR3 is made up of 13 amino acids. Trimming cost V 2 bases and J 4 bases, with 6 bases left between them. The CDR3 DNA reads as TGTGCCAGCAGCTTATTGGGGTACAATGAGCAGTTCTTC. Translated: CASSLLGYNEQFF.

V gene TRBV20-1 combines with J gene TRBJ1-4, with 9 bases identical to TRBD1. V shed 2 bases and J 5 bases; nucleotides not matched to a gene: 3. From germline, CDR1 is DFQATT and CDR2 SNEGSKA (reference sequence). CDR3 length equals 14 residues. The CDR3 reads CSARSDRGNEKLFF. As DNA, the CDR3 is TGCAGTGCTAGATCGGACAGGGGAAATGAAAAACTGTTTTTT.